This TCR beta chain is from a study of CD8+CD57+ T cells in acquired aplastic anemia. Study information: DNA per sorted CD4+ or CD8+ sample ranged about 0.2 to 30 ug, averaging approximately 3.1 ug.

Researchers used genomic DNA as the template to profile TCR beta VDJ and CDR3. Via MiXCR, TCRdb re-called the reads, giving one row per CDR3 protein. The sample lists under 200,000 distinct CDR3 sequences, over 55% occurring once. With 4 bases clipped from V and 7 bases from J, the junction kept 13 bases outside the gene matches. Germline CDR1 and CDR2: SNHLY and FYNNEI. This CDR3 contains 16 residues. Patients chosen for sequencing had CD8+CD57+ cells that had expanded, as shown by flow cytometry. This rearrangement joins TRBV2 to TRBJ2-1; 7 bases are shared with TRBD2. The sequence came from a human donor with aplastic anemia. Input material: sorted CD4+, CD8+, or CD8+CD57+ T cells (not recorded which) from PBMCs. CDR3 amino acids: CASSASRLAYRNEQFF. In DNA form, the CDR3 reads TGTGCCAGCAGTGCCTCCCGACTAGCTTATCGGAATGAGCAGTTCTTC.